The 28 T cell receptor beta chains in this list originate from one sample, sequenced in a study of beta chain features in type 1 diabetes. As every portion of the isolated RNA was reverse transcribed, the sequencing read expressed TCRB transcripts. Here immunoSEQ multiplex PCR was the method, and the copy in TCRdb shows in-frame clones only, minus some. The sample consists of about 220,000 clones, roughly a tenth of them appearing once. The sample taken for sequencing was central memory CD4+ T cells from blood. The source is a young man in good health.

The CDR3: CASSYSRGIDYGYTF. The CDR3 DNA reads TGTGCCAGCAGTTACTCGAGGGGGATCGACTATGGCTACACCTTC. The J gene is TRBJ1-2, the V gene TRBV6-6; tentative D call: TRBD1 (6 bases). The CDR3 length is 15 residues. The germline CDR1 and CDR2 sequences are MNHNY and SVGAGI (reference sequence). V lost 0 bases to trimming and J lost 3 bases, with 11 bases between them.

The chain couples TRBV6-5 to TRBJ2-5; D gene unclear. Germline CDR1 reads MNHEY; CDR2 reads SVGAGI. CDR3 size: 11 residues. The V end lost 5 bases, the J end lost 5 bases, and 6 bases lay between the germline ends. CDR3 in DNA: TGTGCCAGCAGTCCCGGGGAGACCCAGTACTTC. This codes for CASSPGETQYF.

A few counts support this clone. One base away lies a much larger clone, so this may be a sequencing read error. Other DNA variants within this sample encode the same CDR3. The DNA for the CDR3 is TGTGCCAGCAGCCCTCAAGAGACCCAGTACTTC. Residues: CASSPQETQYF. This sequence joins TRBV7-9 and TRBJ2-5; D call uncertain. V was shortened by 5 bases and J by 2 bases, with 3 bases between the two germline ends. The CDR3 spans 11 residues. Germline values: CDR1 SEHNR, CDR2 FQNEAQ (reference sequence).

This clone was seen more than once but under ten times. This chain connects TRBV5-1 to TRBJ2-4; the D gene is possibly TRBD1 (6 bases). The CDR3 sequence is 19 residues long. Trimming removed 6 bases at V and 0 bases at J, with 25 bases between. Germline lookup yields CDR1 SGHRS and CDR2 YFSETQ. The CDR3 DNA follows: TGCGCCAGCAACTTCCTACCAGACATTTCAGGGGTAGCCAAAAACATTCAGTACTTC. It codes for CASNFLPDISGVAKNIQYF.

The rearrangement uses TRBV7-2 and TRBJ2-3, with no clear D. V was shortened by 6 bases and J by 6 bases, with 13 bases between the two germline ends. Germline CDR1 and CDR2: SGHTA and FQGNSA. This CDR3 has 13 amino acids. Here the CDR3 reads CASSLNTDDTQYF. The CDR3 nucleotides are TGTGCCAGCAGTCTAAACACGGATGATACGCAGTATTTT.

The chain carries TRBV7-8 and TRBJ1-5; TRBD1 might be the D (5 bases). From germline, CDR1 is SGHVS and CDR2 FQNEAQ. The V gene lost 5 bases and the J gene lost 3 bases, with 17 bases spanning the gap. The CDR3 runs 16 residues. The CDR3 coding sequence is TGTGCCAGCAGCGGTCGGGGGTCCCGGATCAATCAGCCCCAGCATTTT. Translated: CASSGRGSRINQPQHF.

This clone was observed many times. The chain employs TRBV6-6 and TRBJ2-4; tentatively, D is TRBD1 or TRBD2 (5 bases each). Germline CDR1 and CDR2: MNHNY and SVGAGI (reference sequence). The CDR3 runs to 13 residues. V lost 2 bases and J lost 13, with 15 bases in between. The CDR3 nucleotides read TGTGCCAGCAGTTACCGGGACCTAACTCAGCAGTACTTC. Its protein product is CASSYRDLTQQYF.

The chain carries TRBV9 and TRBJ2-7, with a weak D call TRBD1 (5 bases). V dropped 5 bases and J dropped 2 bases, with 5 bases sitting between them. Per germline, CDR1 SGDLS and CDR2 YYNGEE. The CDR3 runs 11 residues. The CDR3 DNA reads TGTGCCAGCAGGGACACCTACGAGCAGTACTTC. Translation: CASRDTYEQYF.

This clone is categorized as medium-sized. V and J are TRBV18 and TRBJ2-4; D remains ambiguous. The CDR3 runs 12 residues. Germline CDR1 is KGHSH and CDR2 is LQKENI. Trimming stripped 10 bases from V and 8 bases from J, with 15 bases between. The CDR3 sequence: CATSAARDIQYF. The CDR3 bases are TGTGCCACCTCGGCTGCCCGGGACATTCAGTACTTC.

This clone was seen a handful of times. The chain links TRBV7-8 to TRBJ2-7; 7 bases align to TRBD2. V lost 5 bases and J lost 0; bases outside the gene matches: 7. This CDR3 comprises 15 residues. CDR1 is SGHVS and CDR2 is FQNEAQ in the germline V gene. The CDR3 reads CASSALAVSSYEQYF. The CDR3 coding sequence is TGTGCCAGCAGCGCGCTAGCGGTCAGCTCCTACGAGCAGTACTTC.

This clone has only a few counts. This sample includes further DNA sequences coding for the same CDR3. This chain joins TRBV30 and TRBJ1-5; maybe TRBD1 (5 bases). Germline loops: CDR1 GTSNPN, CDR2 SVGIG (reference sequence). The V gene lost 1 base and the J gene lost 0 bases, with 7 bases spanning the gap. This CDR3 spans 14 amino acids. The CDR3 reads CAWSGGYSNQPQHF. For the CDR3, the DNA is TGTGCCTGGAGTGGGGGCTATAGCAATCAGCCCCAGCATTTT.

The rearrangement links TRBV4-1 to TRBJ2-3; 7 positions match TRBD2. The CDR3 is 16 amino acids. Trimming cost V 1 base and J 4 bases; bases outside gene matches: 8. CDR1 is MGHRA, CDR2 YSYEKL, per germline. The chain's CDR3 is CASSQGLREGSDTQYF. CDR3 coding DNA: TGCGCCAGCAGCCAAGGCCTCAGGGAGGGATCAGATACGCAGTATTTT.

The V gene is TRBV7-2, the J gene TRBJ2-7; tentative D call: TRBD1 (5 bases). This CDR3 contains 13 residues. Germline CDR1 reads SGHTA; CDR2 reads FQGNSA. Trimming took off 5 bases at V and 2 bases at J, with 10 bases between the two ends. The CDR3 DNA reads TGTGCCAGCAGCAACAGGTCCCCCTACGAGCAGTACTTC. It yields the protein CASSNRSPYEQYF.

In its sample, this clone was seen a few times. This chain uses TRBV29-1 with TRBJ1-2, with D perhaps TRBD1 (6 bases). Germline loops: CDR1 SQVTM, CDR2 ANQGSEA. Trimming took off 3 bases at V and 8 bases at J, with 13 bases between the two ends. CDR3 length: 12 amino acids. CDR3 sequence: CSVEVQGWGYTF. Written as DNA, the CDR3 is TGCAGCGTTGAGGTCCAGGGGTGGGGCTACACCTTC.

This clone came up a few times. V and J are TRBV29-1 and TRBJ1-1, with 11 bases aligning to TRBD1. CDR1 is SQVTM and CDR2 is ANQGSEA in the germline V gene. Trimming removed 6 bases from V and 5 bases from J; junction bases left unmatched: 5. The CDR3 is made up of 13 amino acids. DNA for the CDR3: TGCAGCGTCGCTCGGGACAGGGGGACTGAAGCTTTCTTT. Translating gives CSVARDRGTEAFF.

The CDR3 DNA sequence: TGTGCCAGTAGTTCCCGGGAGTACGGGGAGCTGTTTTTT. Translating it yields CASSSREYGELFF. The chain recombines TRBV19 with TRBJ2-2; weak D call: TRBD2 (6 bases). The length of the CDR3 is 13 residues. Germline CDR1 is LNHDA and CDR2 is SQIVND (reference sequence). V was clipped by 5 bases and J by 7 bases, with 11 bases between them.

The J gene is TRBJ2-7, the V gene TRBV7-2; 11 bases align to TRBD1. This CDR3 is 14 amino acids long. The germline CDR1 and CDR2 sequences are SGHTA and FQGNSA. J lost 6 bases, V lost 0 bases, and 1 base had no gene match. CDR3 in amino acids: CASSLAGTGGEQYF. CDR3 DNA sequence: TGTGCCAGCAGCTTAGCCGGGACAGGGGGCGAGCAGTACTTC.

Details on this clone: Other DNA sequences in this sample translate to the same CDR3. V usage is TRBV30 and J usage is TRBJ2-7; D may be TRBD1 (6 bases). The CDR3 is made up of 12 amino acids. Germline V gene data show CDR1 as GTSNPN and CDR2 as SVGIG (reference sequence). The V end lost 0 bases, the J end lost 4 bases, and 7 bases lay between the germline ends. CDR3 residues: CAWSVQGYEQYF. The DNA of the CDR3 is TGTGCCTGGAGTGTACAGGGTTACGAGCAGTACTTC.

This sequence joins TRBV13 and TRBJ2-2; 10 bases align to TRBD2. The germline V gene has CDR1 PRHDT and CDR2 FYEKMQ (reference sequence). The CDR3 has 15 amino acids. J was trimmed by 5 bases and V by 5 bases; bases with no gene match: 5. The CDR3 spells CASSELAGRTGELFF. The CDR3 bases are TGTGCCAGCAGCGAACTAGCGGGACGAACCGGGGAGCTGTTTTTT.

This clone came up a few times. V and J are TRBV19 and TRBJ1-2; TRBD1 aligns across 7 bases. Trimming removed 3 bases from V and 6 bases from J; junction bases left unmatched: 4. Looked up from germline, CDR1 is LNHDA and CDR2 is SQIVND (reference sequence). The CDR3 totals 13 residues. Here the CDR3 DNA reads TGTGCCAGTAGTATCCCCGACAGGGATGGCTACACCTTC. Encoded protein: CASSIPDRDGYTF. Full variable domain (remainder filled in from reference TRBV19 and TRBJ1-2): DGGITQSPKYLFRKEGQNVTLSCEQNLNHDAMYWYRQDPGQGLRLIYYSQIVNDFQKGDIAEGYSVSREKKESFPLTVTSAQKNPTAFYLCASSIPDRDGYTFGSGTRLTVV.

Ten or more counts support this clone. The same CDR3 is also encoded by other DNA sequences in this sample. The V gene is TRBV9, the J gene TRBJ2-7; weak D call: TRBD2 (5 bases). Per germline, CDR1 SGDLS and CDR2 YYNGEE. Trimming pared 0 bases from V and 7 bases from J, leaving 11 bases between. CDR3 length: 13 residues. The CDR3 is CASSVAGSGEQYF. The CDR3 DNA follows: TGTGCCAGCAGCGTAGCGGGATCAGGTGAGCAGTACTTC. The whole variable domain, remainder taken from reference TRBV9 and TRBJ2-7, is DSGVTQTPKHLITATGQRVTLRCSPRSGDLSVYWYQQSLDQGLQFLIQYYNGEERAKGNILERFSAQQFPDLHSELNLSSLELGDSALYFCASSVAGSGEQYFGPGTRLTVT.

In DNA, the CDR3 is TGTGCCAGCAGTTTCCGGAGACAGGGCACTGAAGCTTTCTTT. Translated, it gives CASSFRRQGTEAFF. This chain joins TRBV27 and TRBJ1-1, with 7 bases that match TRBD1. V was pared by 3 bases and J by 4 bases, with 5 bases of the junction left unmatched. Germline loops: CDR1 MNHEY, CDR2 SMNVEV (reference sequence). This CDR3 has 14 amino acids.

This clone was found many times. The chain joins TRBV29-1 to TRBJ1-1, with a possible D match to TRBD1 (5 bases). Trimming shortened V by 8 bases and J by 0 bases, and 10 bases separated the two germline ends. In germline, CDR1 is SQVTM, CDR2 ANQGSEA. The CDR3 spans 12 residues. The CDR3 DNA follows: TGCAGCACGACAGAAATGAACACTGAAGCTTTCTTT. Its translation: CSTTEMNTEAFF.

The V gene is TRBV4-3, the J gene TRBJ2-1; 9 nucleotides line up with TRBD2. The CDR3 totals 14 residues. The V segment lost 8 bases and the J segment 9 bases; nucleotides outside the gene matches: 11. CDR1 and CDR2 from the germline V gene are LGHNA and YSLEER. The CDR3 sequence is CASRGLAGSGEQFF. CDR3 DNA sequence: TGCGCCAGCCGCGGGCTAGCGGGATCGGGTGAGCAGTTCTTC.

This clone has a handful of counts. The chain uses TRBV30 and TRBJ2-7, with TRBD2 matching over 11 bases. V lost 3 bases, J lost 4 bases, and 17 bases stayed unmatched. Looked up from germline, CDR1 is GTSNPN and CDR2 is SVGIG (reference sequence). The CDR3 consists of 18 residues. The CDR3 loop is CAWSWAFSGRGAGYEQYF. In DNA, the CDR3 is TGTGCCTGGAGCTGGGCGTTTAGCGGGAGGGGCGCGGGTTACGAGCAGTACTTC.

This rearrangement joins TRBV6-5 to TRBJ1-5; TRBD1 matches at 7 bases. Per the germline V gene, CDR1 is MNHEY and CDR2 is SVGAGI. The junction had 3 bases not matched to a gene; V was cut back by 4 bases and J by 0 bases. CDR3 length: 15 amino acids. The CDR3 spells CASSSNRGSNQPQHF. CDR3 coding DNA: TGTGCCAGCAGTTCGAACAGGGGTAGCAATCAGCCCCAGCATTTT.

This clone was recorded many times. CDR3 DNA: TGTGCCAGCAGTCCCATCGGAGGTGGGACTGAAGCTTTCTTT. This sequence encodes CASSPIGGGTEAFF. V usage is TRBV6-6 and J usage is TRBJ1-1; D gene unclear. The CDR3 has 14 residues. The germline CDR1 and CDR2 sequences are MNHNY and SVGAGI (reference sequence). The V end was cut by 5 bases, the J end by 5 bases, with 15 bases between.

A few counts support this clone. The chain joins TRBV27 to TRBJ2-1; D tentatively reads TRBD1 or TRBD2 (6 bases each). CDR1 is MNHEY and CDR2 is SMNVEV in the germline V gene (reference sequence). The CDR3 has 17 residues. The V end lost 8 bases, the J end lost 8 bases, and 28 bases lay between the germline ends. CDR3: CASCRTRGEASPYEQFF. Written as DNA, the CDR3 is TGTGCCAGCTGCCGCACGAGGGGGGAAGCATCACCTTATGAGCAGTTCTTC.